This T cell receptor beta chain was observed in a study of technical replicates of blood from a few donors. The assay was immunoSEQ multiplex PCR, and TCRdb's table has in-frame clones only and misses some. The sample lists tens of thousands of clones, 95% occurring once. The CDR3 runs 17 residues. Germline CDR1 reads SGHVS; CDR2 reads FQNEAQ. Losses at the gene ends were 5 bases for V and 2 bases for J; bases not matched to a gene: 14. Sequencing was performed on T cells isolated from PBMCs. The rearrangement links TRBV7-8 to TRBJ2-7, with 8 bases identical to TRBD1. This clonotype was obtained from a human donor in good health. Written as DNA, the CDR3 is TGTGCCAGCAGCGCACGGGACAGGAGCATCATTGCCTACGAGCAGTACTTC. Protein: CASSARDRSIIAYEQYF.